This T cell receptor beta chain was sequenced in a study of early T cells in non-severe SARS-CoV-2 infection. On the study more broadly: Sequencing used unsorted whole-blood bulk RNA, so chains lack pairing.

Germline loops: CDR1 SGHNT, CDR2 YYREEE (reference sequence). The V end lost 4 bases, the J end lost 1 base, and 14 bases lay between the germline ends. This CDR3 has 15 residues. This clonotype came up a few times. The target antigen is unknown. Overall study results and limits: CD4 and private specificities were missed by VDJdb matching, which favored anti-spike CD8 responses.

The TCR library protocol attached unique molecular identifiers to the individual cDNA molecules. TCRdb reanalysed the 5' RACE reads using MiXCR and keeps one entry per CDR3 protein. Among fewer than 120,000 distinct CDR3 sequences, roughly an eighth were seen once, and the ten largest hold 3.5% to 4%. This chain joins TRBV5-4 and TRBJ1-1, with a tentative D call TRBD1 (6 bases). The source material was whole blood, sampled at baseline. The sequence derives from an adult who was a healthcare worker with PCR-confirmed SARS-CoV-2 infection or an uninfected control (not recorded which). The CDR3 region is CASSPGQLPNTEAFF. In nucleotides, the CDR3 is TGTGCCAGCAGCCCCGGACAGCTACCGAACACTGAAGCTTTCTTT.